Described below is a single T cell receptor beta chain sequence and its context. Which antigen it targets is not known. Per-base qualities were not stored, and no clone one base away is much larger. The immunoSEQ Assay, a bias-controlled multiplex PCR, was used to amplify TCRbeta CDR3 regions from genomic DNA. The authors' pipeline ran thus. Within the assay, amplification of reference gene primers was used to estimate how many nucleated cells each sample contained. Sequence reads were collapsed and filtered to measure the absolute abundance of every unique TCRbeta CDR3 rearrangement. For each sample, productive Simpson clonality was calculated by taking the square root of Simpson's diversity index across productive rearrangements. In its TCRdb copy, this immuneACCESS table keeps in-frame sequences only and misses some clones. Where compared with another copy, unresolved V genes explain less than half of these, and the others have no known cause. V and J calls plus clone size are reproduced from that table; the DNA served to infer D and trimming. The sample table holds about 73,000 clones, of which over 70% were seen once. The ten biggest clones cover more than 2.5% of the sample.

The germline V gene sets CDR1 to SGHRS and CDR2 to YFSETQ. The CDR3 covers 16 residues, taking in both the cysteine and the phenylalanine. Here the CDR3 DNA is all that survives: 48 bases in frame from base 1. V loses 8 bases at its end and J loses 7 bases; junction bases beyond the gene matches: 16. The sample comes from a study of blood T cell repertoires in COVID-19 (dated by TCRdb to the early 2020s). About the study as a whole: The collaborator samples originated in the United States, Italy and Spain and spanned the acute and convalescent phases of COVID-19. The material from the prospective study consisted of cDNA or gDNA derived from T cells, B-cell-depleted T cells, or PBMCs. Subjects who had been exposed to COVID-19, were actively infected with it, or had recovered from it provided the deeply sampled blood TCRbeta repertoires that made up the dataset. The repertoires were released in a freely available public database intended as a resource for research on the immune response to SARS-CoV-2. The samples were drawn from the first 160 participants of the ongoing ImmuneRACE study and from some 1,300 subjects provided by 6 global collaborators. Nearly every sample came with metadata listing a de-identified subject ID, COVID-19 status, age in years and sex. HLA class I and class II types, where available, came from metadata supplied by the sample provider rather than from assay-based typing.

Whole blood was collected in K2EDTA tubes by collaborating institutions according to the institutions' own protocols. For TCRbeta analysis, collaborators shipped samples as frozen whole blood, isolated PBMCs, or DNA extracted from either of those sample types. Results the study describes overall, beyond this receptor: How much clinical and demographic metadata was included differed by source and by participant, and the metadata was provided uncurated.

This TCR was sampled from a man older than 75 with active or convalescent COVID-19. Sequencing used peripheral blood. The chain is encoded by TRBV5-1 joined to TRBJ2-7; TRBD1 aligns with 12 central bases. The DNA sequence is TGCGCCAGTAGAACAACACCGGGACAGGGGGCGAGGGAGCAGTACTTC. The resulting protein is CASRTTPGQGAREQYF.